The present TCR beta chain was sequenced within a study of T cell repertoires in cytomegalovirus infection. Study context: The public TCR beta signatures pointed to both CMV infection and matching HLA type. Overall study findings and caveats: Summed frequency of shared TCR beta families picked out CMV carriers who also had the relevant HLA. HLA-C-restricted TCR beta clonotypes specific for CMV led the ex vivo response.

TCRdb reprocessed the reads via MiXCR and lists one record per CDR3 protein. The sample holds roughly 230,000 distinct CDR3 sequences, approximately 15% seen once. This clonotype was detected only a few times. The antigen is unknown. V trimming: 1 base; J trimming: 11 bases; junction bases outside the gene matches: 10. Germline V gene data show CDR1 as SGHAT and CDR2 as FQNNGV. The CDR3 has 15 residues. The sequence came from a human donor in good health (CMV status not recorded). Some clones in this sample may be carry-over from other donors' samples. The chain is built from TRBV11-2 and TRBJ1-1; 10 bases match TRBD1. Sequenced sample: CD8+ T cells from PBMCs. CDR3 DNA sequence: TGTGCCAGCAGCTTAGTCGGGACAGGGGCGATGGGGGCTTTCTTT. Translating gives CASSLVGTGAMGAFF.